Listed below are T cell receptor beta chains from one sample, sequenced in a study of metastatic and nonmetastatic thyroid tumors. TCRdb re-called the PCR reads with MiXCR. The sample has tens of thousands of clones, more than 13% seen once. Sequences were obtained from blood. These receptors all stem from a male donor with papillary thyroid cancer or a benign thyroid nodule (not recorded which). Some clones in this sample may be carry-over from other donors' samples. The CDR3 runs from the conserved cysteine through the conserved F or W. D genes are given only for firm matches. The size field is filled for only some rows; it gives once, few, many or a size class.

V,size,D,length,J,DNA,CDR3
TRBV4-3,many,NA,15,TRBJ2-1,TGCGCCAGCAGCCAAGGAGAGGGGCCCTCCAATGAGCAGTTCTTC,CASSQGEGPSNEQFF
TRBV29-1,many,TRBD2,15,TRBJ2-3,TGCAGCGTTGGGACTAGCGGGAGCGGCACAGATACGCAGTATTTT,CSVGTSGSGTDTQYF
TRBV5-1,many,TRBD2,15,TRBJ2-5,TGCGCCAGCAGCTTGAAACTAGCGGGAGCGGAGACCCAGTACTTC,CASSLKLAGAETQYF
TRBV12-3/TRBV12-4,many,TRBD2,15,TRBJ2-7,TGTGCCAGCAGAACCTTTGCGGGAGGGTCGGGCGAGCAGTACTTC,CASRTFAGGSGEQYF
TRBV29-1,NA,NA,12,TRBJ2-5,TGCAGCGCCGGAACCTTTGTGGAGACCCAGTACTTC,CSAGTFVETQYF
TRBV7-9,many,NA,11,TRBJ2-7,TGTGCCAGCAGCCCCGGCTACGAGCAGTACTTC,CASSPGYEQYF
TRBV12-3/TRBV12-4,many,TRBD2,15,TRBJ2-5,TGTGCCAGCAGTTTAGGGGCGGGAGGGGGAGAGACCCAGTACTTC,CASSLGAGGGETQYF
TRBV7-3,NA,NA,15,TRBJ2-2,TGTGCCAGCAGCTCCGACAGGGGAGGGACCGGTGAGCTGTTTTTT,CASSSDRGGTGELFF
TRBV12-3/TRBV12-4,many,TRBD1,18,TRBJ1-5,TGTGCCAGCAGTTTTGCGGACAGGGGGTGGGGGAGCAATCAGCCCCAGCATTTT,CASSFADRGWGSNQPQHF
TRBV5-1,many,NA,19,TRBJ2-6,TGCGCCAGCAGCTTGGAGGGGTCCCCCGTATGGTCTGGGGCCAACGTCCTGACTTTC,CASSLEGSPVWSGANVLTF
TRBV6-1,few,TRBD1,16,TRBJ2-7,TGTGCCAGCAGGGTGTGGACAGGAAACATGAACTACGAGCAGTACTTC,CASRVWTGNMNYEQYF
TRBV3-1,many,NA,13,TRBJ2-5,TGTGCCAGCAGCCAAGATGATACGGAGACCCAGTACTTC,CASSQDDTETQYF
TRBV5-1,NA,NA,13,TRBJ2-7,TGCGCCAGCAGCCCGGCGGTACGGTACGAGCAGTACTTC,CASSPAVRYEQYF
TRBV9,many,TRBD2,17,TRBJ2-1,TGTGCCAGCAGCGCACCCGCCGGGACTAGCGGCTTCAATGAGCAGTTCTTC,CASSAPAGTSGFNEQFF
TRBV11-2,many,NA,14,TRBJ2-1,TGTGCCAGCAGCTCCGGCCCCCGTGGAGATGAGCAGTTCTTC,CASSSGPRGDEQFF
TRBV3-1,many,TRBD2,15,TRBJ2-3,TGTGCCAGCAGCCAGAGGACTAGCGGCACAGATACGCAGTATTTT,CASSQRTSGTDTQYF
TRBV3-1,NA,NA,13,TRBJ2-7,TGTGCCAGCAGCCACCCGAGCTCCTACGAGCAGTACTTC,CASSHPSSYEQYF
TRBV6-1,NA,NA,15,TRBJ2-2,TGTGCCAGCAGCCTACGACAGGAGAACACCGGGTATCTGTTTTTT,CASSLRQENTGYLFF
TRBV7-2,many,NA,13,TRBJ2-3,TGTGCCAGCAGCGCTTCGCCGGCGGATACGCAGTATTTT,CASSASPADTQYF
TRBV24-1,many,NA,13,TRBJ2-3,TGTGCCACCAGTGATTTAACTCCAGATACGCAGTATTTT,CATSDLTPDTQYF